This T cell receptor beta chain was observed in a study of immunodeficiency (dated by TCRdb to between 2019 and 2020). For the wider study: Repertoire analysis was done to look for VDJ recombination defects and oligoclonality.

For CDR1 and CDR2, the germline V gene lists MGHRA and YSYEKL. The CDR3 contains 17 residues, cysteine and phenylalanine counted. Of all the DNA, just the CDR3 is kept, 51 bases in frame from base 1. V loses 1 base of germline sequence and J loses 5 bases, and the interval between the two ends is 17 bases. Before TCR sequencing, CD3+CD4+ T cells were sorted out of fresh PBMCs. Genomic DNA was isolated using the QIAamp DNA Blood Mini Kit and then sent out for immunoSEQ repertoire analysis. Multiplex PCR was used to amplify CDR3 regions from a standard amount of genomic DNA template. An Illumina platform was used to sequence the PCR products. As for the authors' bioinformatics: Alignment of sequences to a reference was performed, and V, D and J gene definitions were taken from IMGT. To get rid of PCR and sequencing errors, closely related sequences were merged using a nearest-neighbor clustering algorithm. V, D and J usage was analyzed in productive unique and total sequences using ImmunoSEQ Analyzer tools and R version 3.6.1. This is the immuneACCESS table as TCRdb keeps it, with only in-frame sequences that have V and J called. A part of the clones is gone; compared with another copy, unresolved V genes explain less than half, and the rest is unexplained. For V, J and clone size, that table is used; D and trimming come from the DNA. The sample data list just under 4,000 clones, and under 95% of these were observed just once. The biggest ten clones account for 4.3% of the sample.

About this clone: The target of this receptor is not known. No much larger clone exists at a distance of one base, and base qualities are not known.

Study-wide findings and limitations: Severe oligoclonality, judged by top-100 and total clonotype frequencies, was seen in patient CD8+ but not CD4+ T cells. In the entropy comparisons of patients against healthy controls, patients were shown as n=3 (open circles), and an effect of thymic development was suggested only as a possibility. CD4+ T cell V-J pairing and productive entropy appeared similar between patients and controls.

The sequencing sample was made of CD4+ T cells from blood. The receptor was derived from a human donor in good health. This receptor chain uses TRBV4-1 and TRBJ2-2; there is no confident call for the D gene. Here is the DNA: TGCGCCAGCAGCCAAGTTAACATGGGCTGGCCAACCGGGGAGCTGTTTTTT. This gives the protein CASSQVNMGWPTGELFF.